The sample holds a few counts of the clone carrying this T cell receptor (beta chain). Trimming cost V 6 bases and J 0 bases, with 8 bases left between them. Per the germline V gene, CDR1 is DFQATT and CDR2 is SNEGSKA (reference sequence). This CDR3 region has 12 residues. For the second PCR, which ran for about 6 to 12 cycles, a sample-barcoded 5' primer and a J-beta primer mix were used. All cDNA molecules were each tagged by a template-switch adaptor with 12 random nucleotides. TCRdb reanalysed the 5' RACE reads using MiXCR and keeps one entry per CDR3 protein. The sample lists some 1.6 million distinct CDR3 sequences; roughly 32% were seen once. This entry is derived from a study of blood T cells in healthy people across ages. As for the study in general: About one barcoded beta molecule per two T cells was the capture yield of template switching.

The clonotype was recovered from a woman in her twenties or thirties in good health. The J gene is TRBJ1-2, the V gene TRBV20-1; no clear D. Sequenced input: blood. The CDR3 bases are TGCAGTGCGGCGGATGCTAACTATGGCTACACCTTC. The encoded protein is CSAADANYGYTF.